Listed below are T cell receptor beta chains from one sample, sequenced in a study of cytomegalovirus exposure and HLA in healthy donors. Assay: immunoSEQ multiplex PCR; the TCRdb copy retains only in-frame clones and omits some. The sample holds 180,000 or so clones, 86% seen once. The sequenced material came from PBMCs. Receptors originate from a man aged 30-40 years in good health and CMV-seropositive. The CDR3 runs from the conserved cysteine through the conserved F or W. A D gene is named only where the DNA matches it firmly. Size is stated for part of the rows, as once, few or many counts, or as a class when the clone is expanded.

CDR3 length | J gene | clone size | V gene | D gene | CDR3 protein | CDR3 DNA
14 | TRBJ2-1 | NA | TRBV5-1 | TRBD2 | CASSPRGGAQEQFF | TGCGCCAGCAGCCCCCGGGGAGGGGCACAAGAGCAGTTCTTC
15 | TRBJ1-6 | few | TRBV27 | TRBD1 | CASSPDRGYNSPLHF | TGTGCCAGCAGCCCCGACAGGGGCTATAATTCACCCCTCCACTTT
14 | TRBJ2-2 | few | TRBV27 | NA | CASSFGTNTGELFF | TGTGCCAGCAGTTTCGGCACGAACACCGGGGAGCTGTTTTTT
13 | TRBJ1-2 | NA | TRBV6-1 | TRBD1 | CASNRGSNYGYTF | TGTGCCAGCAACAGGGGCTCTAACTATGGCTACACCTTC
13 | TRBJ2-7 | few | TRBV19 | TRBD2 | CASSSGSSYEQYF | TGTGCCAGTAGTAGCGGGAGCTCCTACGAGCAGTACTTC
13 | TRBJ2-7 | NA | TRBV28 | NA | CASRAGFAYEQYF | TGTGCCAGCAGGGCCGGCTTTGCCTACGAGCAGTACTTC
14 | TRBJ2-3 | NA | TRBV19 | NA | CASSIGNTGNTQYF | TGTGCCAGTAGTATAGGGAACACGGGAAATACGCAGTATTTT
13 | TRBJ2-7 | NA | TRBV29-1 | NA | CSFLGRLPYEQYF | TGCAGCTTCCTGGGCCGATTGCCCTACGAGCAGTACTTC
15 | TRBJ1-3 | NA | TRBV4-3 | NA | CASSQQKGLGNTIYF | TGCGCCAGCAGCCAACAAAAGGGCCTGGGAAACACCATATATTTT
16 | TRBJ2-6 | NA | TRBV4-3 | TRBD1 | CASSPDRVGGANVLTF | TGCGCCAGCAGCCCGGACAGGGTAGGTGGGGCCAACGTCCTGACTTTC
14 | TRBJ1-1 | NA | TRBV27 | NA | CASSLTSTRGIAFF | TGTGCCAGCAGTTTAACTTCCACAAGGGGTATAGCTTTCTTT
13 | TRBJ1-4 | NA | TRBV6-1 | NA | CASRIATNEKLFF | TGTGCCAGCAGAATAGCAACTAATGAAAAACTGTTTTTT
15 | TRBJ1-2 | NA | TRBV30 | TRBD1 | CARGRTGGAGYGYTF | TGTGCCAGAGGCCGGACAGGGGGCGCGGGCTATGGCTACACCTTC
16 | TRBJ2-2 | NA | TRBV5-1 | NA | CASSFLRISNTGELFF | TGCGCCAGCAGCTTCCTCAGGATCTCGAACACCGGGGAGCTGTTTTTT
12 | TRBJ2-7 | NA | TRBV11-2 | NA | CASNELPREQYF | TGTGCCAGCAACGAACTACCCCGCGAGCAGTACTTC
15 | TRBJ2-2 | NA | TRBV10-3 | NA | CAIGGTLANTGELFF | TGTGCCATCGGAGGTACACTAGCAAACACCGGGGAGCTGTTTTTT
14 | TRBJ1-6 | once | TRBV19 | NA | CASTHDSYNSPLHF | TGTGCCAGTACCCACGACTCCTATAATTCACCCCTCCACTTT
13 | TRBJ2-1 | NA | TRBV29-1 | TRBD2 | CSGGTSADNEQFF | TGCAGCGGTGGGACTAGCGCGGACAATGAGCAGTTCTTC
17 | TRBJ1-4 | NA | TRBV11-3 | NA | CASSLDTTAATNEKLFF | TGTGCCAGCAGCTTAGATACAACGGCCGCAACTAATGAAAAACTGTTTTTT
13 | TRBJ2-7 | NA | TRBV28 | NA | CASSLSQGSEQYF | TGTGCCAGCAGTTTATCGCAGGGTAGCGAGCAGTACTTC
15 | TRBJ1-5 | NA | TRBV7-2 | TRBD1 | CASTELGQGLTSQHF | TGTGCCAGCACCGAATTAGGACAGGGACTGACGTCCCAGCATTTT
14 | TRBJ2-7 | NA | TRBV18 | NA | CASSPQDIHYEQYF | TGTGCCAGCTCACCACAGGACATTCACTACGAGCAGTACTTC
15 | TRBJ1-4 | NA | TRBV2 | NA | CASSKYSPTNEKLFF | TGTGCCAGCAGTAAATACAGCCCAACTAATGAAAAACTGTTTTTT
12 | TRBJ2-7 | NA | TRBV11-2 | NA | CASSLDLVEQYF | TGTGCCAGCAGCTTAGATCTTGTCGAGCAGTACTTC
13 | TRBJ2-7 | few | TRBV7-2 | NA | CASSLVAGLEQYF | TGTGCCAGCAGCTTAGTGGCCGGGCTCGAGCAGTACTTC
13 | TRBJ2-7 | NA | TRBV5-1 | NA | CASSFGQDYEQYF | TGCGCCAGCAGCTTCGGACAAGACTACGAGCAGTACTTC
11 | TRBJ1-1 | few | TRBV5-5 | NA | CASSFGEQAFF | TGTGCCAGCAGCTTTGGGGAACAAGCTTTCTTT
13 | TRBJ2-7 | few | TRBV2 | TRBD2 | CATADGGRDEQYF | TGTGCCACGGCTGACGGAGGGAGGGACGAGCAGTACTTC
13 | TRBJ2-2 | NA | TRBV15 | NA | CATSRGNTGELFF | TGTGCCACCAGCCGCGGGAACACCGGGGAGCTGTTTTTT
15 | TRBJ2-2 | NA | TRBV9 | NA | CASSRGRANTGELFF | TGTGCCAGCAGCCGCGGACGGGCAAACACCGGGGAGCTGTTTTTT
13 | TRBJ2-1 | NA | TRBV9 | NA | CASSAVDYNEQFF | TGTGCCAGCAGCGCGGTGGATTACAATGAGCAGTTCTTC
15 | TRBJ1-2 | NA | TRBV28 | TRBD1 | CASSNTGTGGTGYTF | TGTGCCAGCAGTAATACCGGGACAGGGGGCACGGGCTACACCTTC
15 | TRBJ1-2 | NA | TRBV14 | NA | CASSQDVGGIRGYTF | TGTGCCAGCAGCCAAGACGTCGGGGGCATTAGGGGCTACACCTTC
15 | TRBJ1-2 | NA | TRBV28 | NA | CASSPGLHPNYGYTF | TGTGCCAGCAGTCCCGGACTTCACCCTAACTATGGCTACACCTTC
15 | TRBJ1-1 | once | TRBV30 | NA | CAWSVTGAWGTEAFF | TGTGCCTGGAGTGTAACTGGGGCATGGGGCACTGAAGCTTTCTTT
12 | TRBJ1-3 | NA | TRBV27 | NA | CASSRDRGTIYF | TGTGCCAGCAGCCGCGACCGGGGCACCATATATTTT
13 | TRBJ2-5 | NA | TRBV9 | NA | CASSGLGQETQYF | TGTGCCAGCAGCGGCCTGGGCCAAGAGACCCAGTACTTC
15 | TRBJ1-1 | NA | TRBV7-3 | TRBD1 | CASSLGQGRGTEAFF | TGTGCCAGCAGCTTGGGACAGGGGAGGGGCACTGAAGCTTTCTTT
14 | TRBJ1-2 | few | TRBV11-2 | NA | CASSLEYSTYGYTF | TGTGCCAGCAGCTTAGAATACAGCACCTATGGCTACACCTTC
15 | TRBJ2-7 | NA | TRBV7-2 | TRBD1 | CASSFAGTGTYEQYF | TGTGCCAGCAGCTTTGCCGGGACAGGGACCTACGAGCAGTACTTC
13 | TRBJ1-1 | NA | TRBV29-1 | NA | CSVEVRGRAEAFF | TGCAGCGTTGAAGTGCGAGGGAGAGCTGAAGCTTTCTTT
15 | TRBJ2-7 | NA | TRBV5-1 | TRBD2 | CASSLGTSVAYEQYF | TGCGCCAGCAGCCTAGGGACTAGCGTTGCCTACGAGCAGTACTTC